The 22 T cell receptor beta chains presented below share a single source sample, sequenced in a study of blood T cell repertoires in COVID-19. The protocol was immunoSEQ multiplex PCR, while the TCRdb copy is restricted to in-frame clones and leaves out a portion. The repertoire has around 32,000 clones, 90% to 95% of them found once; the top ten carry 0.92%. The source material was peripheral blood. Receptors were obtained from a male donor with active COVID-19.

This clone was observed a handful of times. The chain uses TRBV6-2 or TRBV6-3 and TRBJ2-7; D is unresolved. Per the germline V gene, CDR1 is MNHEY and CDR2 is SVGEGT. The V end was cut by 0 bases, the J end by 3 bases, with 6 bases between. CDR3 length: 13 residues. The CDR3 nucleotides are TGTGCCAGCAGTTACTCGGAGTTCTACGAGCAGTACTTC. Translated, it gives CASSYSEFYEQYF.

The V and J genes are TRBV29-1 and TRBJ2-6; possible D gene TRBD1, 6 bases. The CDR3 totals 14 residues. Trimming left V 0 bases short and J 8 bases short, with 11 bases between. CDR1 and CDR2 from the germline V gene are SQVTM and ANQGSEA. The CDR3 loop is CSVEDLQGSNVLTF. The CDR3 nucleotides read TGCAGCGTTGAAGATCTTCAGGGGTCCAACGTCCTGACTTTC.

The CDR3 reads CASSEVRQGDTEAFF. The CDR3 DNA reads TGTGCCAGCAGTGAAGTAAGACAGGGAGACACTGAAGCTTTCTTT. The chain is built from TRBV6-1 and TRBJ1-1; the match to TRBD1 covers 7 bases. V gave up 1 base and J gave up 3 bases; unmatched junction bases: 5. The CDR3 is 15 amino acids. The germline CDR1 and CDR2 sequences are MNHNS and SASEGT.

This sequence joins TRBV5-6 and TRBJ1-1; the D is unclear. Germline values: CDR1 SGHDT, CDR2 YYEEEE. V shed 6 bases and J shed 0 bases, with 6 bases lying between them. This CDR3 contains 12 residues. The DNA for the CDR3 is TGTGCCAGCAACAGAATGAACACTGAAGCTTTCTTT. Translation: CASNRMNTEAFF.

The rearrangement joins TRBV6-6 to TRBJ1-1; D is uncertain. The CDR3 consists of 15 residues. Germline CDR1 reads MNHNY; CDR2 reads SVGAGI (reference sequence). Trimming removed 5 bases from V and 0 bases from J, with 13 bases in between. The CDR3: CASSLSGLMNTEAFF. The CDR3 region has the DNA TGTGCCAGCAGTCTCTCAGGCTTAATGAACACTGAAGCTTTCTTT.

This clone has only a few counts. A read error may account for a junction end that differs from germline. CDR3 sequence: CASSLAPGLATEAFF. The CDR3 DNA sequence: TGTGCCAGCAGTTTAGCACCAGGGTTAGCCACTGAAGCTTTCTTT. The rearrangement joins TRBV7-2 to TRBJ1-1; D perhaps matches TRBD1 (5 bases). Germline CDR1 reads SGHTA; CDR2 reads FQGNSA. This CDR3 has 15 residues. Looking up the rest from reference TRBV7-2 and TRBJ1-1 gives the full variable domain: GAGVSQSPSNKVTEKGKDVELRCDPISGHTALYWYRQSLGQGLEFLIYFQGNSAPDKSGLPSDRFSAERTGGSVSTLTIQRTQQEDSAVYLCASSLAPGLATEAFFGQGTRLTVV.

This rearrangement joins TRBV28 to TRBJ2-7; a weak D match, TRBD2 (5 bases). Germline V CDR1 and CDR2: MDHEN, SYDVKM. This CDR3 has 12 residues. The V end lost 3 bases, the J end lost 4 bases, and 7 bases lay between the germline ends. CDR3 in amino acids: CASSLPGYEQYF. The CDR3 DNA is TGTGCCAGCAGTTTGCCGGGATACGAGCAGTACTTC.

The V and J genes are TRBV19 and TRBJ1-2; tentatively, D is TRBD1 (5 bases). The germline V gene has CDR1 LNHDA and CDR2 SQIVND (reference sequence). The CDR3 is 13 amino acids. The ends were cut back, 4 bases at V and 8 bases at J, with 14 bases in the middle. The CDR3 sequence: CASSSQGLGGYTF. In DNA, the CDR3 is TGTGCCAGTAGTAGCCAGGGCCTTGGGGGCTACACCTTC.

The chain has TRBV18 and TRBJ2-1, with 8 bases that match TRBD1. V lost 5 bases to trimming and J lost 9 bases; unmatched junction nucleotides: 6. This CDR3 has 13 amino acids. In germline, CDR1 is KGHSH, CDR2 LQKENI. CDR3 residues: CASSSTTGGEQFF. CDR3 nucleotide sequence: TGTGCCAGCTCATCTACAACAGGGGGTGAGCAGTTCTTC.

The genes are TRBV9 and TRBJ1-2, with 12 bases aligning to TRBD1. This CDR3 region has 17 residues. Germline-derived CDR1 and CDR2 are SGDLS and YYNGEE. V was clipped by 0 bases and J by 5 bases; unmatched bases: 8. CDR3 sequence reads: CASSVGEGTGGLYGYTF. The DNA for the CDR3 is TGTGCCAGCAGCGTAGGAGAAGGGACAGGGGGCTTATATGGCTACACCTTC. The full variable domain, its missing parts supplied by reference TRBV9 and TRBJ1-2, is DSGVTQTPKHLITATGQRVTLRCSPRSGDLSVYWYQQSLDQGLQFLIQYYNGEERAKGNILERFSAQQFPDLHSELNLSSLELGDSALYFCASSVGEGTGGLYGYTFGSGTRLTVV.

The chain joins TRBV30 to TRBJ1-5, with D hard to call. Trimming took 5 bases from V and 9 from J, leaving 17 bases between them. CDR1 GTSNPN and CDR2 SVGIG come from the germline V gene (reference sequence). The CDR3 is 13 amino acids. The CDR3 loop reads CAWGLTEAGPQHF. The CDR3 nucleotides read TGTGCCTGGGGCTTGACGGAGGCAGGGCCCCAGCATTTT.

The rearrangement joins TRBV10-1 to TRBJ1-5; D is unclear. Looked up from germline, CDR1 is WNHNN and CDR2 is SYGVQD (reference sequence). The CDR3 contains 18 residues. Between the trimmed V and J ends, which lost 0 bases and 0 bases, there was a span of 15 bases. The CDR3 sequence is CASSESILTVISNQPQHF. As DNA, the CDR3 is TGCGCCAGCAGTGAGTCGATATTAACAGTAATTAGCAATCAGCCCCAGCATTTT.

This clone was found once. The chain couples TRBV7-2 to TRBJ1-2; D is perhaps TRBD1 (5 bases). The CDR3 is 12 amino acids. Germline assignment: CDR1 SGHTA and CDR2 FQGNSA. V dropped 5 bases and J dropped 8 bases, with 12 bases sitting between them. The CDR3 spells CASSPDTRGYTF. In DNA, the CDR3 is TGTGCCAGCAGCCCGGACACGAGGGGCTACACCTTC.

The chain recombines TRBV6-5 with TRBJ2-7; a weak D match, TRBD2 (6 bases). V gave up 8 bases and J gave up 1 base, with 12 bases separating them. This CDR3 is 13 amino acids long. CDR1 MNHEY and CDR2 SVGAGI come from the germline V gene. CDR3 bases: TGTGCCAGCGGGGCGGGGTCTTCCTACGAGCAGTACTTC. Protein sequence: CASGAGSSYEQYF.

This sequence joins TRBV4-1 and TRBJ1-3; D is unclear. V shed 1 base and J shed 0 bases, with 22 bases lying between them. Germline CDR1 MGHRA, CDR2 YSYEKL. The CDR3 loop spans 20 amino acids. The CDR3 loop reads CASSQVPSLHSLNSGNTIYF. CDR3 sequence (DNA): TGCGCCAGCAGCCAAGTCCCCAGCCTCCATAGCCTTAACTCTGGAAACACCATATATTTT.

The V and J genes are TRBV6-4 and TRBJ2-1; 9 nucleotides align to TRBD1. The CDR3 spans 16 residues. V trimming: 2 bases; J trimming: 1 base; junction bases outside the gene matches: 3. Germline lookup yields CDR1 MRHNA and CDR2 SNTAGT. The CDR3 spells CASSDPTGGSYNEQFF. The CDR3 DNA reads as TGTGCCAGCAGTGACCCGACAGGGGGTTCCTACAATGAGCAGTTCTTC.

CDR3 bases: TGTGCCAGCAGCCAAGTCTCCCTGGCGGGGGGTAAAGAGACCCAGTACTTC. It translates to CASSQVSLAGGKETQYF. The gene calls are TRBV3-1 (or the pseudogene TRBV3-2) and TRBJ2-5; the match to TRBD2 covers 8 bases. Germline V gene sequence: CDR1 LGHDT, CDR2 YNNKEL (reference sequence). Trimming removed 1 base from V and 3 bases from J; junction bases left unmatched: 10. The length of the CDR3 is 17 residues.

This clone has a handful of counts. This chain links TRBV10-1 with TRBJ1-6; 7 bases fit TRBD1. Unmatched junction bases numbered 6, after V lost 5 bases and J lost 5 bases. Germline V gene data show CDR1 as WNHNN and CDR2 as SYGVQD (reference sequence). The CDR3 consists of 15 residues. The CDR3 nucleotides are TGCGCCAGCAGTTCCGGGACAGACAATAATTCACCCCTCCACTTT. It yields the protein CASSSGTDNNSPLHF.

V and J are TRBV2 and TRBJ1-1; 7 nucleotides match TRBD1. The CDR3 contains 14 residues. The ends lost 8 bases at V and 0 bases at J; junction bases unmatched: 6. The germline V gene encodes CDR1 SNHLY and CDR2 FYNNEI. CDR3 region: CASVRDRLNTEAFF. CDR3 nucleotide sequence: TGTGCCAGCGTCCGGGACAGACTGAACACTGAAGCTTTCTTT. The entire variable domain, with the rest obtained from reference TRBV2 and TRBJ1-1, is as follows: EPEVTQTPSHQVTQMGQEVILRCVPISNHLYFYWYRQILGQKVEFLVSFYNNEISEKSEIFDDQFSVERPDGSNFTLKIRSTKLEDSAMYFCASVRDRLNTEAFFGQGTRLTVV.

The chain joins TRBV3-1 (or the pseudogene TRBV3-2) to TRBJ2-7; D not resolved. Per the germline V gene, CDR1 is LGHDT and CDR2 is YNNKEL (reference sequence). The CDR3 consists of 13 residues. Between the trimmed V and J ends, which lost 5 bases and 7 bases, there was a span of 15 bases. CDR3 amino acids: CASSSDVATEQYF. The DNA of the CDR3 is TGTGCCAGCAGCTCAGACGTAGCAACGGAGCAGTACTTC.

The chain recombines TRBV5-4 with TRBJ2-2, with D possibly being TRBD1 (7 bases). CDR3 length: 16 amino acids. The V gene's germline CDR1 is SGHNT and CDR2 YYREEE (reference sequence). Trimming took off 1 base at V and 5 bases at J, with 15 bases between the two ends. Written as DNA, the CDR3 is TGTGCCAGCAGCTTGTCGACAGGGACTCGTACCGGGGAGCTGTTTTTT. Protein: CASSLSTGTRTGELFF.

The chain couples TRBV6-2 or TRBV6-3 to TRBJ1-1, with 9 bases matching TRBD1. Germline V lookup: CDR1 MNHEY, CDR2 SVGEGT. V shed 4 bases and J 4 bases; nucleotides not matched to a gene: 13. The CDR3 sequence is 17 residues long. CDR3 DNA sequence: TGTGCCAGCAGTTTCCACCGGGACAGGGTTTCGGGCACTGAAGCTTTCTTT. This gives the protein CASSFHRDRVSGTEAFF.